These 11 T cell receptor beta chains were all obtained from the same sample, sequenced in a study of regulatory T cells in long-lasting Graves disease. With iRepertoire HTBI primers and Arm-PCR of CDR3 regions, TCR beta libraries were built. TCRdb re-derived calls from the multiplex PCR reads in MiXCR, one entry per CDR3 protein. The sample includes about 330,000 distinct CDR3 sequences, about 16% of them seen just once. The time point here: newly diagnosed GD, antithyroid drugs for less than 3 months. The TCR library was made from RNA that had been extracted from PBMCs in TRIzol. These sequences were also reported in another study, on T cells in Graves' hyperthyroidism and ophthalmopathy.

The sample in question was peripheral blood mononuclear cells (PBMCs), obtained at new diagnosis, from a patient treated with antithyroid drugs. These receptors came from a woman younger than 35 with Graves disease.

The DNA for the CDR3 is TGCAGTGCTCATAAATGGGATCAAGAGACCCAGTACTTC. The encoded protein is CSAHKWDQETQYF. The V call is TRBV20-1, the J call TRBJ2-5; no reliable D call. This CDR3 is 13 amino acids long. Germline V gene sequence: CDR1 DFQATT, CDR2 SNEGSKA (reference sequence). The V and J ends lost 5 bases and 2 bases respectively, with 12 bases between them.

This clonotype was counted ten times or more. The chain has TRBV30 and TRBJ1-1, with 7 bases identical to TRBD1. The length of the CDR3 is 12 residues. V dropped 2 bases and J dropped 4; count of bases not matched to a gene: 1. CDR1 is GTSNPN, CDR2 SVGIG, per germline (reference sequence). The CDR3 nucleotides are TGTGCCTGGAGTAACAGGGGCACTGAAGCTTTCTTT. Protein: CAWSNRGTEAFF.

This clonotype turned up a few times. The CDR3 region has the DNA TGTGCCAGCAGCTTCGGACAGGGTGCAACTAATGAAAAACTGTTTTTT. It translates to CASSFGQGATNEKLFF. The chain couples TRBV11-2 to TRBJ1-4; 8 bases line up with TRBD1. There are 16 residues in the CDR3. V lost 3 bases, J lost 0 bases, and 3 bases stayed unmatched. CDR1 and CDR2 (germline): SGHAT, FQNNGV.

This clonotype was counted many times. This chain uses TRBV27 with TRBJ2-7, with 8 bases lining up with TRBD2. With 5 bases clipped from V and 6 bases from J, the junction kept 21 bases outside the gene matches. The V gene's germline CDR1 is MNHEY and CDR2 SMNVEV (reference sequence). The CDR3 runs 18 residues. The CDR3 spells CASSTTSMAGLDSREQYF. The CDR3, as DNA: TGTGCCAGCAGTACAACATCTATGGCGGGACTAGACTCTCGCGAGCAGTACTTC.

This clonotype was picked up a small number of times. This CDR3 reads CASSEFVEQDTQYF. CDR3 sequence (DNA): TGTGCCAGCAGTGAATTTGTGGAGCAAGATACGCAGTATTTT. V gene TRBV25-1 combines with J gene TRBJ2-3; D is undetermined. V gave up 1 base and J gave up 5 bases, with 10 bases separating them. Germline CDR1 and CDR2: MGHDK and SYGVNS. The CDR3 is 14 residues long.

This clonotype was recorded many times. The chain carries TRBV10-3 and TRBJ2-1; possibly TRBD2 for D (6 bases). The germline V gene encodes CDR1 ENHRY and CDR2 SYGVKD. Trimming took off 3 bases at V and 8 bases at J, with 11 bases between the two ends. This CDR3 region has 13 residues. The CDR3 coding sequence is TGTGCCATCAGTGAAGGGCAGCGGGATGAGCAGTTCTTC. Translating gives CAISEGQRDEQFF.

This clonotype was observed at least ten times. The chain uses TRBV11-2 and TRBJ2-3, with 7 bases aligning to TRBD1. The junction had 17 bases not matched to a gene; V was cut back by 6 bases and J by 5 bases. Germline V gene data show CDR1 as SGHAT and CDR2 as FQNNGV. The CDR3 covers 17 residues. The DNA of the CDR3 is TGTGCCAGCAGTCCTAACAGGGGCGCGAGGGTGAAAGATACGCAGTATTTT. Translating it yields CASSPNRGARVKDTQYF.

In its sample, this clonotype was seen many times. For the CDR3, the DNA is TGTGCCAGCAGCCAGGGATTGGGGGAGACCCAGTACTTC. This encodes CASSQGLGETQYF. The genes are TRBV3-1 and TRBJ2-5; D is uncertain. Trimming shortened V by 3 bases and J by 5 bases, and 10 bases separated the two germline ends. This CDR3 region has 13 residues. CDR1 and CDR2 (germline): LGHDT, YNNKEL (reference sequence).

The chain has TRBV7-2 and TRBJ2-5; the match to TRBD2 covers 11 bases. In germline, CDR1 is SGHTA, CDR2 FQGNSA. Trimming took 1 base from V and 2 from J; bases not matched to a gene: 6. The CDR3 length is 17 residues. The CDR3 DNA reads TGTGCCAGCAGCTTAGTGCGTAGCGGGGGGGGTCAAGAGACCCAGTACTTC. Its translation: CASSLVRSGGGQETQYF.

This clonotype showed up many times. The chain employs TRBV7-2 and TRBJ2-3; D is uncertain. Trimming shortened V by 3 bases and J by 5 bases, and 9 bases separated the two germline ends. Germline CDR1 reads SGHTA; CDR2 reads FQGNSA. This CDR3 comprises 13 residues. Here the CDR3 reads CASSFKVRDTQYF. In DNA form, the CDR3 reads TGTGCCAGCAGCTTCAAGGTCAGAGATACGCAGTATTTT. Drawing the rest from reference TRBV7-2 and TRBJ2-3, the complete variable domain is GAGVSQSPSNKVTEKGKDVELRCDPISGHTALYWYRQSLGQGLEFLIYFQGNSAPDKSGLPSDRFSAERTGGSVSTLTIQRTQQEDSAVYLCASSFKVRDTQYFGPGTRLTVL.

This clonotype has ten or more counts. The gene calls are TRBV11-2 and TRBJ1-2; D is ambiguous. Trimming took off 1 base at V and 3 bases at J, with 12 bases between the two ends. CDR1 is SGHAT, CDR2 FQNNGV, per germline. This CDR3 has 15 residues. CDR3 region: CASSLGLGQHYGYTF. DNA of the CDR3: TGTGCCAGCAGCTTAGGGTTAGGCCAGCACTATGGCTACACCTTC.